These 11 T cell receptor beta chains came from one sample sequenced in a study of Graves' ophthalmopathy and Graves' hyperthyroidism. RNA transcripts were the template, and TCR beta CDR3 regions were amplified from them. RT-PCR was first run with HTBI primers, then multiplex PCR in a second round. Via MiXCR, TCRdb re-called the multiplex PCR reads, giving one row per CDR3 protein. Among about 380,000 distinct CDR3 sequences listed, approximately 15% were seen once. Sequenced material: peripheral blood. These receptors were obtained from a woman under 30 with stable Graves' hyperthyroidism.

The sample holds many counts of this clonotype. This rearrangement joins TRBV12-3 or TRBV12-4 to TRBJ1-3; D uncertain. The CDR3 spans 14 residues. The V and J ends lost 6 bases and 0 bases respectively, with 9 bases between them. The CDR3 is CASRTGSSGNTIYF. CDR3 sequence (DNA): TGTGCCAGCAGGACGGGGAGCTCTGGAAACACCATATATTTT.

Ten or more counts support this clonotype. This chain uses TRBV12-3 or TRBV12-4 with TRBJ1-1, with D maybe TRBD1 (5 bases). V lost 5 bases, J lost 0 bases, and 13 bases lay in between. This CDR3 is 15 amino acids long. CDR3 loop: CASSPPTGVNTEAFF. The CDR3, as DNA: TGTGCCAGCAGTCCCCCCACGGGGGTGAACACTGAAGCTTTCTTT.

This chain joins TRBV5-1 and TRBJ2-7, with D uncertain. Germline CDR1 reads SGHRS; CDR2 reads YFSETQ. This CDR3 is built from 14 residues. Trimming took off 1 base at V and 2 bases at J, with 10 bases between the two ends. In DNA, the CDR3 is TGCGCCAGCAGCTTGAGCCCCTCTCCCTACGAGCAGTACTTC. Translation: CASSLSPSPYEQYF. Combining the CDR3 with reference TRBV5-1 and TRBJ2-7 gives the whole variable domain KAGVTQTPRYLIKTRGQQVTLSCSPISGHRSVSWYQQTPGQGLQFLFEYFSETQRNKGNFPGRFSGRQFSNSRSEMNVSTLELGDSALYLCASSLSPSPYEQYFGPGTRLTVT.

This clonotype was detected many times. The V and J genes are TRBV6-1 and TRBJ2-7; TRBD2 aligns across 8 bases. The CDR3 extends over 15 amino acids. The germline V gene has CDR1 MNHNS and CDR2 SASEGT. J was trimmed by 5 bases and V by 8 bases; bases with no gene match: 14. CDR3 loop: CASGSVAGRHDEQYF. The CDR3, as DNA: TGTGCCAGCGGAAGCGTAGCGGGGAGGCACGACGAGCAGTACTTC.

This clonotype was recorded at least ten times. The CDR3 nucleotides are TGTGCCAGCAGCTTAGAGGGCTACACCATATATTTT. Protein sequence: CASSLEGYTIYF. The genes are TRBV7-2 and TRBJ1-3, with D unclear. The CDR3 sequence is 12 residues long. CDR1 SGHTA and CDR2 FQGNSA come from the germline V gene. V was pared by 1 base and J by 8 bases, with 6 bases between.

This clonotype appeared many times. The rearrangement joins TRBV12-3 or TRBV12-4 to TRBJ2-7; tentatively, D is TRBD2 (5 bases). V lost 2 bases, J lost 0 bases, and 20 bases lay in between. The CDR3 has 18 residues. This CDR3 reads CASSLIFGMEAGSYEQYF. The CDR3, as DNA: TGTGCCAGCAGTTTAATCTTCGGGATGGAGGCGGGCTCCTACGAGCAGTACTTC.

This clonotype has a count of ten or more. This chain joins TRBV11-2 and TRBJ2-5, with D unclear. Trimming removed 2 bases from V and 5 bases from J, with 6 bases in between. Per the germline V gene, CDR1 is SGHAT and CDR2 is FQNNGV. The CDR3 is made up of 12 amino acids. The CDR3 nucleotides are TGTGCCAGCAGCTTACTAGACGAGACCCAGTACTTC. Its protein is CASSLLDETQYF.

The chain carries TRBV6-1 and TRBJ1-2; no reliable D call. V was clipped by 6 bases and J by 4 bases, with 9 bases between them. CDR1 MNHNS and CDR2 SASEGT come from the germline V gene. The CDR3 extends over 12 amino acids. The CDR3 sequence: CASRPGGYGYTF. The DNA for the CDR3 is TGTGCCAGCAGACCGGGAGGCTATGGCTACACCTTC.

This clonotype was observed a few times. V is TRBV10-3 and J is TRBJ2-2; the D gene is possibly TRBD2 (6 bases). V lost 0 bases, J lost 0 bases, and 14 bases lay in between. Germline loops: CDR1 ENHRY, CDR2 SYGVKD. The CDR3 loop spans 18 amino acids. CDR3 amino acids: CAISESRGSGANTGELFF. The DNA for the CDR3 is TGTGCCATCAGTGAGTCCCGAGGTAGCGGCGCGAACACCGGGGAGCTGTTTTTT.

This clonotype occurred many times. The J gene is TRBJ1-5, the V gene TRBV6-5, with D perhaps TRBD1 (6 bases). Looked up from germline, CDR1 is MNHEY and CDR2 is SVGAGI. The CDR3 sequence is 17 residues long. Trimming took off 0 bases at V and 0 bases at J, with 12 bases between the two ends. The CDR3 is CASSYSRQAYSNQPQHF. CDR3 DNA sequence: TGTGCCAGCAGTTACTCACGACAGGCCTATAGCAATCAGCCCCAGCATTTT.

This clonotype has at least ten counts. The CDR3 sequence: CASRSTGPYEQYF. The CDR3 nucleotides are TGTGCCAGCAGGTCGACAGGCCCCTACGAGCAGTACTTC. The J gene is TRBJ2-7, the V gene TRBV6-1, with TRBD1 as a possible D gene (6 bases). The V gene's germline CDR1 is MNHNS and CDR2 SASEGT. Trimming pared 6 bases from V and 2 bases from J, leaving 11 bases between. CDR3 size: 13 residues.